The 14 T cell receptor beta chains below were found in one sample sequenced in a study of cytomegalovirus exposure and HLA in healthy donors. The repertoire was sequenced with immunoSEQ multiplex PCR; TCRdb's copy has only in-frame clones and lacks some. The repertoire holds 120,000 to 150,000 clones, 80% to 90% seen once, with 4.5% in the top ten. Material for sequencing was PBMCs. The receptors originated from a man younger than 30 in good health and CMV-seropositive.

This clone came up a few times. The V call is TRBV27, the J call TRBJ1-1; 7 positions match TRBD1. This CDR3 is 13 amino acids long. The germline V gene has CDR1 MNHEY and CDR2 SMNVEV (reference sequence). With 6 bases clipped from V and 4 bases from J, the junction kept 5 bases outside the gene matches. CDR3 nucleotide sequence: TGTGCCAGCAGGACAGGGCGAACCACTGAAGCTTTCTTT. It yields the protein CASRTGRTTEAFF.

The rearrangement joins TRBV7-9 to TRBJ2-2; 9 bases agree with TRBD1. The ends lost 5 bases at V and 5 bases at J; junction bases unmatched: 9. The CDR3 is 16 amino acids. From germline, CDR1 is SEHNR and CDR2 FQNEAQ (reference sequence). CDR3 DNA: TGTGCCAGCAGCCCTCCGGACAGGGGAATTACCGGGGAGCTGTTTTTT. This gives the protein CASSPPDRGITGELFF.

This clone was recorded only once. The chain recombines TRBV11-2 with TRBJ2-2; TRBD2 matches at 14 bases. The CDR3 spans 16 residues. The germline V gene encodes CDR1 SGHAT and CDR2 FQNNGV. Trimming took 4 bases from V and 6 from J; bases not matched to a gene: 4. The CDR3 here is CASSSPGLAGAGELFF. In DNA, the CDR3 is TGTGCCAGCAGCTCCCCGGGACTAGCGGGGGCCGGGGAGCTGTTTTTT.

CDR3 sequence: CAWSPGLAGYEQYF. CDR3 sequence (DNA): TGTGCCTGGAGCCCGGGACTAGCGGGCTACGAGCAGTACTTC. V and J are TRBV30 and TRBJ2-7; 12 nucleotides agree with TRBD2. Germline V gene data show CDR1 as GTSNPN and CDR2 as SVGIG (reference sequence). V shed 3 bases and J 3 bases; nucleotides not matched to a gene: 3. This CDR3 is built from 14 residues.

The chain couples TRBV5-1 to TRBJ2-5, with D perhaps matching TRBD1 (6 bases). The V end was cut by 4 bases, the J end by 0 bases, with 10 bases between. The CDR3 is made up of 14 amino acids. CDR1 is SGHRS, CDR2 YFSETQ, per germline. In DNA form, the CDR3 reads TGCGCCAGCAGCGCCGGGACAAACCAAGAGACCCAGTACTTC. Its protein is CASSAGTNQETQYF.

This chain joins TRBV7-9 and TRBJ2-1; no definite D call. CDR3 size: 15 residues. The germline CDR1 and CDR2 sequences are SEHNR and FQNEAQ (reference sequence). V was shortened by 4 bases and J by 6 bases, with 16 bases between the two germline ends. The DNA for the CDR3 is TGTGCCAGCAGCTCCGAGTCCATCAACAGCAATGAGCAGTTCTTC. It codes for CASSSESINSNEQFF. Supplemented by reference TRBV7-9 and TRBJ2-1, the full variable domain reads DTGVSQNPRHKITKRGQNVTFRCDPISEHNRLYWYRQTLGQGPEFLTYFQNEAQLEKSRLLSDRFSAERPKGSFSTLEIQRTEQGDSAMYLCASSSESINSNEQFFGPGTRLTVL.

This clone was detected a few times. V usage is TRBV25-1 and J usage is TRBJ2-7, with a possible D match to TRBD1 (5 bases). Trimming pared 5 bases from V and 7 bases from J, leaving 9 bases between. In germline, CDR1 is MGHDK, CDR2 SYGVNS. The CDR3 contains 11 residues. The CDR3 DNA sequence: TGTGCCAGCAGTTCCCAGGGAGAGCAGTACTTC. It codes for CASSSQGEQYF.

The chain recombines TRBV5-5 with TRBJ1-4, with TRBD1 as a possible D gene (5 bases). The CDR3 is made up of 14 amino acids. The germline V gene encodes CDR1 SGHKS and CDR2 YYEKEE (reference sequence). V was trimmed by 3 bases and J by 8 bases, leaving 14 bases between them. As DNA, the CDR3 is TGTGCCAGCAGCTCGTTCCGACAGACCGAAAAACTGTTTTTT. Translation: CASSSFRQTEKLFF.

V is TRBV28 and J is TRBJ1-2; D is perhaps TRBD1 (5 bases). Germline assignment: CDR1 MDHEN and CDR2 SYDVKM. The CDR3 runs 15 residues. V was trimmed by 7 bases and J by 4 bases, leaving 19 bases between them. CDR3 loop: CASTVIGAGSYGYTF. CDR3 DNA: TGTGCCAGCACCGTAATAGGGGCCGGGTCCTATGGCTACACCTTC.

This clone was seen a few times. The chain is built from TRBV6-4 and TRBJ2-1; 7 bases line up with TRBD2. The V gene's germline CDR1 is MRHNA and CDR2 SNTAGT. The length of the CDR3 is 16 residues. V was clipped by 0 bases and J by 4 bases; unmatched bases: 6. The CDR3 reads CASSDSGLAEYNEQFF. In DNA form, the CDR3 reads TGTGCCAGCAGTGACTCAGGGCTAGCGGAGTACAATGAGCAGTTCTTC.

The rearrangement uses TRBV4-1 and TRBJ2-5, with D possibly being TRBD2 (5 bases). The CDR3 totals 12 residues. Trimming shortened V by 3 bases and J by 8 bases, and 10 bases separated the two germline ends. The germline V gene has CDR1 MGHRA and CDR2 YSYEKL. The CDR3 protein is CASSQRAGTQYF. Written as DNA, the CDR3 is TGCGCCAGCAGCCAGAGGGCAGGTACCCAGTACTTC.

This chain connects TRBV5-1 to TRBJ2-1; 9 bases are shared with TRBD2. CDR1 is SGHRS, CDR2 YFSETQ, per germline. This CDR3 has 16 residues. The J segment lost 3 bases and the V segment lost 4 bases, leaving 8 bases of the junction unmatched. CDR3 residues: CASSQPTSGLYNEQFF. CDR3 sequence (DNA): TGCGCCAGCAGCCAACCGACTAGCGGACTCTACAATGAGCAGTTCTTC.

The V gene is TRBV30, the J gene TRBJ2-2, with TRBD2 as a possible D gene (6 bases). The V end lost 4 bases, the J end lost 6 bases, and 15 bases lay between the germline ends. This CDR3 is 14 amino acids long. CDR1 GTSNPN and CDR2 SVGIG come from the germline V gene (reference sequence). The CDR3 nucleotides are TGTGCCTGGATGGGTATTCGGGGGTCCGGGGAGCTGTTTTTT. The encoded protein is CAWMGIRGSGELFF.

The genes are TRBV5-1 and TRBJ2-1; TRBD2 matches at 9 bases. CDR3 length equals 15 residues. Trimming took 0 bases from V and 7 from J; bases not matched to a gene: 5. Looked up from germline, CDR1 is SGHRS and CDR2 is YFSETQ. Here the CDR3 DNA reads TGCGCCAGCAGCTTGGAGGGACTAGCTCTTAATGAGCAGTTCTTC. Amino acids: CASSLEGLALNEQFF.